Shown below are 30 T cell receptor beta chains from a single sample sequenced in a study of T cell responses to AZD1222 COVID-19 vaccine. Sequenced by immunoSEQ multiplex PCR; TCRdb stores in-frame clones only, minus some. The sample lists 100,000 or so clones, about 88% seen once, with more than 4.5% in the top ten. The source was peripheral blood, collected on day 0 of AZD1222 vaccination. These receptors all come from an adult in good health.

The chain employs TRBV6-5 and TRBJ2-1, with 14 bases lining up with TRBD2. J gave up 7 bases and V 9 bases, and 5 bases lay outside the gene matches. The V gene's germline CDR1 is MNHEY and CDR2 SVGAGI. The CDR3 runs to 14 residues. The CDR3 DNA reads as TGTGCCAGTATACGACTAGCGGGAGGGAATGAGCAGTTCTTC. Its protein product is CASIRLAGGNEQFF.

The chain employs TRBV6-1 and TRBJ2-2; 9 nucleotides line up with TRBD2. CDR1 and CDR2 from the germline V gene are MNHNS and SASEGT. The V segment lost 1 base and the J segment 6 bases; nucleotides outside the gene matches: 9. This CDR3 has 17 amino acids. The DNA of the CDR3 is TGTGCCAGCAGTGAAGGTTTGGTAGCGGGAGTCCCCGGGGAGCTGTTTTTT. Translating it yields CASSEGLVAGVPGELFF.

In this sample, this clone turned up a few times. V and J are TRBV6-2 or TRBV6-3 and TRBJ2-7, with 12 nucleotides matching TRBD2. There are 17 residues in the CDR3. Germline assignment: CDR1 MNHEY and CDR2 SVGEGT. The junction had 5 bases not matched to a gene; V was cut back by 0 bases and J by 2 bases. The CDR3 DNA is TGTGCCAGCAGTTACTCGCTTACTAGCGGGAGGACCTACGAGCAGTACTTC. This codes for CASSYSLTSGRTYEQYF.

The chain employs TRBV15 and TRBJ2-1; D is ambiguous. V was clipped by 5 bases and J by 7 bases, with 18 bases between them. CDR3 size: 15 residues. In germline, CDR1 is LNHNV, CDR2 YYDKDF (reference sequence). CDR3 DNA: TGTGCCACCAGCTCCGGACCCGATGAGGTTAATGAGCAGTTCTTC. Translating gives CATSSGPDEVNEQFF.

The chain uses TRBV9 and TRBJ1-2; possible D gene TRBD1, 5 bases. Trimming took off 3 bases at V and 1 base at J, with 7 bases between the two ends. The germline V gene encodes CDR1 SGDLS and CDR2 YYNGEE. This CDR3 has 13 residues. The CDR3 is CASSGDSNYGYTF. The CDR3 coding sequence is TGTGCCAGCAGCGGAGACAGTAACTATGGCTACACCTTC.

This chain links TRBV28 with TRBJ1-3; D unclear. Trimming cost V 2 bases and J 4 bases, with 3 bases left between them. In germline, CDR1 is MDHEN, CDR2 SYDVKM. CDR3 size: 12 residues. DNA for the CDR3: TGTGCCAGCAGTTTAAAGGGAAACACCATATATTTT. It specifies CASSLKGNTIYF.

The chain joins TRBV4-3 to TRBJ2-1; 10 nucleotides match TRBD2. The V gene's germline CDR1 is LGHNA and CDR2 YSLEER. The CDR3 contains 16 residues. V lost 0 bases, J lost 2 bases, and 1 base stayed unmatched. In DNA, the CDR3 is TGCGCCAGCAGCCAAGATGGACTAGCGGCCTACAATGAGCAGTTCTTC. This sequence encodes CASSQDGLAAYNEQFF.

The genes are TRBV28 and TRBJ1-2; 10 bases are shared with TRBD1. The CDR3 has 15 residues. CDR1 is MDHEN, CDR2 SYDVKM, per germline. J gave up 3 bases and V 3 bases, and 4 bases lay outside the gene matches. The CDR3 DNA is TGTGCCAGCAGTTTCCCCGGACAGGGGGACTATGGCTACACCTTC. As protein: CASSFPGQGDYGYTF.

The chain uses TRBV14 and TRBJ2-1; the match to TRBD2 covers 8 bases. Trimming cost V 1 base and J 9 bases; bases outside gene matches: 11. The CDR3 is 16 amino acids. Germline CDR1 reads SGHDN; CDR2 reads FVKESK. The DNA of the CDR3 is TGTGCCAGCAGCCAAGCCCTAGCGGGCACCTTCGGTGAGCAGTTCTTC. Its translation: CASSQALAGTFGEQFF.

The chain combines TRBV7-9 with TRBJ1-1; TRBD1 aligns across 7 bases. The CDR3 contains 13 residues. Germline values: CDR1 SEHNR, CDR2 FQNEAQ (reference sequence). V shed 5 bases and J 6 bases; nucleotides not matched to a gene: 6. The CDR3 protein is CASSAYTGAEAFF. DNA for the CDR3: TGTGCCAGCAGCGCATACACAGGGGCTGAAGCTTTCTTT.

V usage is TRBV15 and J usage is TRBJ2-1; 7 nucleotides align to TRBD2. The trim removed 8 bases at V and 5 bases at J, leaving 6 bases unmatched. Per the germline V gene, CDR1 is LNHNV and CDR2 is YYDKDF (reference sequence). CDR3 length: 13 residues. CDR3: CATARDYNNEQFF. CDR3 bases: TGTGCCACCGCAAGGGACTATAACAATGAGCAGTTCTTC.

The chain couples TRBV18 to TRBJ1-1, with TRBD1 identical over 9 bases. The CDR3 spans 18 residues. V dropped 3 bases and J dropped 5; count of bases not matched to a gene: 16. CDR1 KGHSH and CDR2 LQKENI come from the germline V gene. The CDR3 bases are TGTGCCAGCTCACCTAGGCCGGGACAGGGCGGTTCGGGAACTGAAGCTTTCTTT. This sequence encodes CASSPRPGQGGSGTEAFF.

J is TRBJ2-7 and V is TRBV5-6; 8 bases match TRBD1. In germline, CDR1 is SGHDT, CDR2 YYEEEE. The CDR3 is made up of 15 amino acids. The V segment lost 0 bases and the J segment 2 bases; nucleotides outside the gene matches: 4. The CDR3 DNA reads as TGTGCCAGCAGCTTGGGACAGGGGCCGACCTACGAGCAGTACTTC. It encodes CASSLGQGPTYEQYF. Full variable domain (missing parts from reference TRBV5-6 and TRBJ2-7): DAGVTQSPTHLIKTRGQQVTLRCSPKSGHDTVSWYQQALGQGPQFIFQYYEEEERQRGNFPDRFSGHQFPNYSSELNVNALLLGDSALYLCASSLGQGPTYEQYFGPGTRLTVT.

The chain has TRBV12-5 and TRBJ2-1; TRBD1 matches 9 bases. The CDR3 spans 14 residues. The germline V gene has CDR1 LGHNT and CDR2 FRNRAP. With V trimmed by 7 bases and J by 15 bases, 16 bases remained unmatched. The CDR3 spells CASAPSTGTGYLFF. The CDR3 bases are TGTGCTAGTGCCCCATCGACCGGGACAGGGTATCTGTTCTTC.

This clone was counted only a few times. This chain joins TRBV4-2 and TRBJ2-7, with D tentatively TRBD2 (6 bases). The V end lost 0 bases, the J end lost 1 base, and 13 bases lay between the germline ends. This CDR3 spans 16 amino acids. Germline CDR1 LGHNA, CDR2 YNFKEQ. The CDR3 DNA sequence: TGTGCCAGCAGCCAAGAAGGGAGCGGGCCTTCCTACGAGCAGTACTTC. It is translated as CASSQEGSGPSYEQYF.

This rearrangement joins TRBV24-1 to TRBJ2-3; D possibly uses TRBD1 or TRBD2 (6 bases each). CDR1 and CDR2 from the germline V gene are KGHDR and SFDVKD. The CDR3 is 13 residues long. Between the trimmed V and J ends, which lost 10 bases and 7 bases, there was a span of 17 bases. CDR3 DNA sequence: TGTGCCACGGGGGACGGAGGGGGGAATACGCAGTATTTT. Protein: CATGDGGGNTQYF.

The genes are TRBV19 and TRBJ2-1; no clear D gene. Trimming pared 1 base from V and 0 bases from J, leaving 7 bases between. This CDR3 region has 15 residues. Germline assignment: CDR1 LNHDA and CDR2 SQIVND (reference sequence). The CDR3 sequence: CASSIGSSSYNEQFF. The CDR3 nucleotides read TGTGCCAGTAGTATAGGGAGTAGCTCCTACAATGAGCAGTTCTTC.

At least ten counts were recorded for this clone. The genes are TRBV10-3 and TRBJ2-7, with 9 positions matching TRBD1. V gave up 7 bases and J gave up 5 bases; unmatched junction bases: 6. Germline V lookup: CDR1 ENHRY, CDR2 SYGVKD. The length of the CDR3 is 13 residues. CDR3 DNA: TGTGCCATCATGCCGGGACAGGGAAACGAGCAGTACTTC. Protein sequence: CAIMPGQGNEQYF.

The chain links TRBV10-3 to TRBJ2-5; a weak D match, TRBD2 (6 bases). Germline V CDR1 and CDR2: ENHRY, SYGVKD. This CDR3 region has 13 residues. With 6 bases removed from V and 1 base from J, the gap between germline ends came to 9 bases. CDR3 region: CAISGTPQETQYF. The CDR3 bases are TGTGCCATCAGCGGGACTCCCCAAGAGACCCAGTACTTC.

This clone appeared once. V and J are TRBV27 and TRBJ2-2; D unresolved. The CDR3 totals 15 residues. Looked up from germline, CDR1 is MNHEY and CDR2 is SMNVEV (reference sequence). The germline V and J ends were trimmed by 4 bases and 2 bases, with 11 bases remaining between them. The CDR3 DNA is TGTGCCAGCAGTTCCGAGATACTCAACACCGGGGAGCTGTTTTTT. Protein sequence: CASSSEILNTGELFF.

J is TRBJ1-5 and V is TRBV27, with D possibly being TRBD1 (5 bases). This CDR3 comprises 12 residues. Germline-derived CDR1 and CDR2 are MNHEY and SMNVEV (reference sequence). Trimming stripped 1 base from V and 8 bases from J, with 6 bases between. In nucleotides, the CDR3 is TGTGCCAGCAGTTTATTGGGGGAGCCCCAGCATTTT. Its protein product is CASSLLGEPQHF.

The chain employs TRBV6-5 and TRBJ2-3; either TRBD1 or TRBD2 may supply D (6 bases each). Trimming removed 6 bases from V and 2 bases from J, with 12 bases in between. This CDR3 has 14 residues. Looked up from germline, CDR1 is MNHEY and CDR2 is SVGAGI. The CDR3 is CASRRGEPTDTQYF. CDR3 coding DNA: TGTGCCAGCAGAAGGGGGGAGCCCACAGATACGCAGTATTTT.

V gene TRBV28 combines with J gene TRBJ2-7; D unclear. V gave up 2 bases and J gave up 6 bases, with 5 bases separating them. The CDR3 covers 11 residues. In germline, CDR1 is MDHEN, CDR2 SYDVKM. The CDR3 DNA reads as TGTGCCAGCAGTTTAAGGGTCGAGCAGTACTTC. The encoded protein is CASSLRVEQYF.

The chain couples TRBV6-2 or TRBV6-3 to TRBJ1-5; the D is unclear. The CDR3 is 12 amino acids. V was trimmed by 6 bases and J by 4 bases, leaving 7 bases between them. Germline V CDR1 and CDR2: MNHEY, SVGEGT. The CDR3 DNA sequence: TGTGCCAGCAGCAACCAAAATCAGCCCCAGCATTTT. Encoded protein: CASSNQNQPQHF.

The V and J genes are TRBV2 and TRBJ1-4, with D hard to call. Trimming removed 6 bases from V and 7 bases from J, with 15 bases in between. The CDR3 is 14 residues long. Germline CDR1 is SNHLY and CDR2 is FYNNEI. The CDR3 reads CASSGRRLGEKLFF. The CDR3, as DNA: TGTGCCAGCAGCGGACGGAGGTTGGGTGAAAAACTGTTTTTT.

The J gene is TRBJ2-1, the V gene TRBV2; 8 nucleotides match TRBD1. The junction had 3 bases not matched to a gene; V was cut back by 10 bases and J by 1 base. CDR1 and CDR2 from the germline V gene are SNHLY and FYNNEI. CDR3 length: 13 amino acids. CDR3 bases: TGTGCCACACAGGGGGGATCCTACAATGAGCAGTTCTTC. It codes for CATQGGSYNEQFF.

V gene TRBV25-1 combines with J gene TRBJ1-2; unclear D gene. Trimming removed 2 bases at V and 4 bases at J, with 11 bases between. Germline V gene lookup returns CDR1 MGHDK and CDR2 SYGVNS. The CDR3 loop spans 14 amino acids. The CDR3 nucleotides are TGTGCCAGCAGTGAAAAGGGAGCGGTCTATGGCTACACCTTC. Amino acids: CASSEKGAVYGYTF.

The chain has TRBV6-5 and TRBJ2-2, with D hard to call. The CDR3 is 13 residues long. V lost 2 bases and J lost 8, with 9 bases in between. Germline V CDR1 and CDR2: MNHEY, SVGAGI. CDR3 loop: CASSYRREGELFF. The CDR3 DNA follows: TGTGCCAGCAGTTACCGAAGGGAAGGGGAGCTGTTTTTT.

This clone was counted between two and nine times. V gene TRBV27 combines with J gene TRBJ2-2; D unresolved. Per germline, CDR1 MNHEY and CDR2 SMNVEV (reference sequence). The V end lost 5 bases, the J end lost 0 bases, and 4 bases lay between the germline ends. CDR3 length: 13 residues. The CDR3 DNA is TGTGCCAGCAGTCATACGAACACCGGGGAGCTGTTTTTT. It specifies CASSHTNTGELFF.

This chain links TRBV5-6 with TRBJ2-3; 8 bases are shared with TRBD2. This CDR3 is 16 amino acids long. Germline trimming cut 0 bases from V and 1 base from J; bases unmatched to any gene: 4. The V gene's germline CDR1 is SGHDT and CDR2 YYEEEE. CDR3 DNA: TGTGCCAGCAGCTTGGCAGCGGGGGTCCGCACAGATACGCAGTATTTT. Its protein is CASSLAAGVRTDTQYF. Filled out from reference TRBV5-6 and TRBJ2-3, the complete variable domain reads DAGVTQSPTHLIKTRGQQVTLRCSPKSGHDTVSWYQQALGQGPQFIFQYYEEEERQRGNFPDRFSGHQFPNYSSELNVNALLLGDSALYLCASSLAAGVRTDTQYFGPGTRLTVL.